This TCR beta chain was sequenced in a study of blood T cell repertoires in COVID-19. The CDR3 consists of 14 residues. Germline V lookup: CDR1 LGHDT, CDR2 YNNKEL (reference sequence). Germline trimming cut 4 bases from V and 1 base from J; bases unmatched to any gene: 4. This clone was counted a few times. What the recovered Cohort 3 donors had was two negative PCRs, clearance, or symptom resolution. Produced via immunoSEQ multiplex PCR; TCRdb's table is partial and in-frame only. The sample holds approximately 380,000 clones, 88% seen once. The sample was PBMCs or T cells enriched from blood (not recorded which). The chain uses TRBV3-1 (or the pseudogene TRBV3-2) and TRBJ2-7, with 7 bases aligning to TRBD1. The TCR sequence derives from a woman aged 18 to 35 who had recovered from COVID-19. CDR3 in amino acids: CASSRRDRSYEQYF. CDR3 in DNA: TGTGCCAGCAGCCGACGGGACAGATCCTACGAGCAGTACTTC.